This T cell receptor (beta chain) derives from a study of blood T cell repertoires in COVID-19. Study in general: PBMCs, B-cell-depleted T cells, or T cells were the source of the cDNA or gDNA that made up the material.

The assay was immunoSEQ multiplex PCR, and TCRdb's table has in-frame clones only and misses some. The sample has a few hundred thousand clones; less than 85% are singletons. Participants were aged roughly 18 to 89 years, lived in around 22 US areas, and enrolled virtually. Cohort 3 recovery required two negative PCRs, clearance, or symptom resolution. Sequencing input: PBMCs or T cells enriched from blood (not recorded which). This TCR was sampled from a man in his forties who had recovered from COVID-19.

The CDR3 nucleotides are TGTGCCAGCAGCGTAGGGTGGACTAGCGGGTACTACAATGAGCAGTTCTTC. The encoded protein is CASSVGWTSGYYNEQFF. This sequence joins TRBV9 and TRBJ2-1; 11 nucleotides agree with TRBD2. Germline CDR1 is SGDLS and CDR2 is YYNGEE. V lost 0 bases to trimming and J lost 3 bases; unmatched junction nucleotides: 5. This CDR3 is 17 amino acids long.